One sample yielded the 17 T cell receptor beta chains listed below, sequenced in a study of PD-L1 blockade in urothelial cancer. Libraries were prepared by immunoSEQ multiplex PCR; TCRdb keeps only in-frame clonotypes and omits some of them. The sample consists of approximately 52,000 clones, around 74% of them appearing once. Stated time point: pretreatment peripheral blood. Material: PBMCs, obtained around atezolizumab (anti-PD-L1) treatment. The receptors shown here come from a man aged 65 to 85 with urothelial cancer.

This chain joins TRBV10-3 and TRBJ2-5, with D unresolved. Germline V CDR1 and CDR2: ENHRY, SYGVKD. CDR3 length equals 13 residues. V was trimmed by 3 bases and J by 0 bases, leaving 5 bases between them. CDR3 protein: CAISEQNQETQYF. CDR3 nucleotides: TGTGCCATCAGTGAACAGAACCAAGAGACCCAGTACTTC.

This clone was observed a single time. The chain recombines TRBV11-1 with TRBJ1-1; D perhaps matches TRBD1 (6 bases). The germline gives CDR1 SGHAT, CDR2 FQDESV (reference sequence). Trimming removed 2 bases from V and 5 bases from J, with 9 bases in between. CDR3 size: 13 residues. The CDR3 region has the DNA TGTGCCAGCAGCTTAAACAGGGTAACTGAAGCTTTCTTT. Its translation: CASSLNRVTEAFF.

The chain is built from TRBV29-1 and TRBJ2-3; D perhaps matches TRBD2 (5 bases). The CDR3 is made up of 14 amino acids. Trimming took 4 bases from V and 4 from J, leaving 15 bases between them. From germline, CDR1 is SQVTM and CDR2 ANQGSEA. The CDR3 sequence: CSVGVGRAADTQYF. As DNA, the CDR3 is TGCAGCGTTGGGGTTGGGCGGGCGGCAGATACGCAGTATTTT.

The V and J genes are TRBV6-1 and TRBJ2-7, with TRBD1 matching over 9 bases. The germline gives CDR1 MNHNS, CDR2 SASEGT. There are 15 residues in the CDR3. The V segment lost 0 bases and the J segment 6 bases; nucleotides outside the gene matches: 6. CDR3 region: CASSEAGTGFGEQYF. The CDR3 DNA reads TGTGCCAGCAGTGAAGCGGGGACAGGGTTTGGCGAGCAGTACTTC.

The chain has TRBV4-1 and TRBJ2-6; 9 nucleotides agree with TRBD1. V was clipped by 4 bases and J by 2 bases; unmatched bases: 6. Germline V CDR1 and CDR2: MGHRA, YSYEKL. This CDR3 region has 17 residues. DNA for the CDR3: TGCGCCAGCAGCCCACAGGGGGCAGTGGCTGGGGCCAACGTCCTGACTTTC. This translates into CASSPQGAVAGANVLTF.

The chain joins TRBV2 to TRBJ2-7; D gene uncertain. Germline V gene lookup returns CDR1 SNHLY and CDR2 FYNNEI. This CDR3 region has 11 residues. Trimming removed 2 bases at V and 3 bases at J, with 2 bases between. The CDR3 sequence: CASSELYEQYF. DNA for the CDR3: TGTGCCAGCAGTGAACTCTACGAGCAGTACTTC.

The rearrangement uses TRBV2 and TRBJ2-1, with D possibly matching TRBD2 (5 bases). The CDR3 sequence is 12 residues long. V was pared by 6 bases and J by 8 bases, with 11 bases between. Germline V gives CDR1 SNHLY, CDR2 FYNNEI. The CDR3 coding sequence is TGTGCCAGCAGGGTCACAGCGGATGAGCAGTTCTTC. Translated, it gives CASRVTADEQFF. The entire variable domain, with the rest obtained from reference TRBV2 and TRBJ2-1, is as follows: EPEVTQTPSHQVTQMGQEVILRCVPISNHLYFYWYRQILGQKVEFLVSFYNNEISEKSEIFDDQFSVERPDGSNFTLKIRSTKLEDSAMYFCASRVTADEQFFGPGTRLTVL.

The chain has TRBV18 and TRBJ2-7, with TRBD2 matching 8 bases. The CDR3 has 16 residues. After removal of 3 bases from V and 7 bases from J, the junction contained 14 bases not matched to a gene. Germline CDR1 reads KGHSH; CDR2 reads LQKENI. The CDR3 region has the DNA TGTGCCAGCTCACCCCGGGAGGGTAGCCCCCTCGGGGAGCAGTACTTC. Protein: CASSPREGSPLGEQYF.

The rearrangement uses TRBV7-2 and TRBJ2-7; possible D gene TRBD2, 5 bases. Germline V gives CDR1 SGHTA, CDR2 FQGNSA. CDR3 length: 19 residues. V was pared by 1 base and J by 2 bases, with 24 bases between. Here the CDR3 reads CASSLVPLTRSGDTYEQYF. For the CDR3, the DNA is TGTGCCAGCAGCTTAGTCCCCCTCACGCGAAGCGGAGATACCTACGAGCAGTACTTC.

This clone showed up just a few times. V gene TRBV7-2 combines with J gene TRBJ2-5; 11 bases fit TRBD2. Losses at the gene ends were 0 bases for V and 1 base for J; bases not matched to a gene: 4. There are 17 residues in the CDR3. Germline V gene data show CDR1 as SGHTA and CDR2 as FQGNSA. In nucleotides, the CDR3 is TGTGCCAGCAGCTTAGCACAGGGACTAGCGGTCCAAGAGACCCAGTACTTC. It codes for CASSLAQGLAVQETQYF.

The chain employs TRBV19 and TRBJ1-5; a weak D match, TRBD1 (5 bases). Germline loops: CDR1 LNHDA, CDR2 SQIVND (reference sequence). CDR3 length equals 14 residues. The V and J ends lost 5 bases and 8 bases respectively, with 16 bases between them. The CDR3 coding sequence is TGTGCCAGTAGTCTCGGTGGGGGGTTAGAGCCCCAGCATTTT. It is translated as CASSLGGGLEPQHF.

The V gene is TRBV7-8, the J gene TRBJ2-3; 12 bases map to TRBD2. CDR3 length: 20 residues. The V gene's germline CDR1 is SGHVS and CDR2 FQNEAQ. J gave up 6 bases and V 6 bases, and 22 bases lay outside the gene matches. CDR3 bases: TGTGCCAGCAGTCCCTACCGGCTAGCGGGAGGGCCGATCAGTGGGGATACGCAGTATTTT. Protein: CASSPYRLAGGPISGDTQYF.

The CDR3 bases are TGCGCCAGCAGTCTTGAAGTTGATCGGGGTTCACCCCTCCACTTT. This sequence encodes CASSLEVDRGSPLHF. The chain joins TRBV5-1 to TRBJ1-6; D not resolved. Looked up from germline, CDR1 is SGHRS and CDR2 is YFSETQ. The length of the CDR3 is 15 residues. Trimming took off 5 bases at V and 9 bases at J, with 18 bases between the two ends.

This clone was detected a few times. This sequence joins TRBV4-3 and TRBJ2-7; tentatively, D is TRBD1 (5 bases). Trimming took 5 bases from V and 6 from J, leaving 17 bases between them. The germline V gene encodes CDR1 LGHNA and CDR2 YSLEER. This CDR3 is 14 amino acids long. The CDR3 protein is CASSKLIRAGEQYF. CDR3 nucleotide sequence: TGCGCCAGCAGCAAGTTGATCAGGGCTGGCGAGCAGTACTTC.

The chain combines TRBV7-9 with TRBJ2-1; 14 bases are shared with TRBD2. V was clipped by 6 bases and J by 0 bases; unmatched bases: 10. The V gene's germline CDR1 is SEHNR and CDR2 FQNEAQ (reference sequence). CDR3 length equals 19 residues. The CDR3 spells CASSYPRTSGRTSYNEQFF. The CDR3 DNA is TGTGCCAGCAGTTATCCGAGGACTAGCGGGAGGACCTCCTACAATGAGCAGTTCTTC.

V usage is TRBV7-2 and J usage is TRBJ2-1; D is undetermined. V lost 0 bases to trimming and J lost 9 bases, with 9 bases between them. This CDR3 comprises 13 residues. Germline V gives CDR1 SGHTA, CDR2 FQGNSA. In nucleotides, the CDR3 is TGTGCCAGCAGCTTAGCGTCTTACGGTGAGCAGTTCTTC. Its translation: CASSLASYGEQFF.

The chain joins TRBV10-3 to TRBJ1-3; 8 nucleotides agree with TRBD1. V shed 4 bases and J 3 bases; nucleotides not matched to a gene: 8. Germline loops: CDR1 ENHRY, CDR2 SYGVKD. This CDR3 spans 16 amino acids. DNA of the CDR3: TGTGCCATCAGTGCGGACAGGGTCTCATTTGGAAACACCATATATTTT. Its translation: CAISADRVSFGNTIYF.